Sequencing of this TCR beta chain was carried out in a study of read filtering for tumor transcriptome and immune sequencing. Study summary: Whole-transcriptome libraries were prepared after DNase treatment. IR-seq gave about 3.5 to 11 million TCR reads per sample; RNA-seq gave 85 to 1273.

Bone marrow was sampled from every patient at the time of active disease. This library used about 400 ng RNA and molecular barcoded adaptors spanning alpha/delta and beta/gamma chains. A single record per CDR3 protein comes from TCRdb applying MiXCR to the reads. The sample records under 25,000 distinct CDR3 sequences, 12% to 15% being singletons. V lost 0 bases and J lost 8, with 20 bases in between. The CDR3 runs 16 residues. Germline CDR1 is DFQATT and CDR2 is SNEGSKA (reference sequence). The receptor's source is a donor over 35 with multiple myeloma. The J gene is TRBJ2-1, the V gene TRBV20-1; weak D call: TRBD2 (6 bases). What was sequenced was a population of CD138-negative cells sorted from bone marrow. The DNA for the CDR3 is TGCAGTGCTAGAGACCCGGCGCGGGGAGCTGACGATGAGCAGTTCTTC. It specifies CSARDPARGADDEQFF.